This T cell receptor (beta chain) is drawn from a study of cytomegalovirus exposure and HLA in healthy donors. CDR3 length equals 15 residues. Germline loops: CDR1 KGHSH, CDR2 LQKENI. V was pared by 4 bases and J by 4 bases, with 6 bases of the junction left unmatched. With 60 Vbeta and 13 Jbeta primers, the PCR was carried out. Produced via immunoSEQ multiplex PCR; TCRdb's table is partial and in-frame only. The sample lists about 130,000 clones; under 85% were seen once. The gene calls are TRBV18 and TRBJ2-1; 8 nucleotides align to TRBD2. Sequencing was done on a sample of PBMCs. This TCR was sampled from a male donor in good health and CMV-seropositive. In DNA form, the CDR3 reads TGTGCCAGCTCACGAGGGGAGCGGGGGTACAATGAGCAGTTCTTC. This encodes CASSRGERGYNEQFF.